The clone carrying this TCR beta chain was recorded at least ten times. The antigen is undetermined. Time point described: persistent/refractory GD, antithyroid drugs over 5 years with positive TRAb. PBMCs provided the RNA from which the TCR library was made. Patients with Graves' disease were diagnosed by American Thyroid Association guidelines. The CDR3 spans 12 residues. Per germline, CDR1 SNHLY and CDR2 FYNNEI. The V and J ends lost 10 bases and 3 bases respectively, with 12 bases between them. Arm-PCR of CDR3 regions and iRepertoire HTBI primers were the basis on which TCR beta libraries were built. In the original analysis: Samples collectively showed 60 to 75 TRBV and fewer than 15 TRBJ segments. Via MiXCR, TCRdb re-called the multiplex PCR reads, giving one row per CDR3 protein. It is TCRdb's table, rather than the study itself, that gives the V and J calls and clone size. The sample includes 400,000 to 500,000 distinct CDR3 sequences, 20% to 25% of them seen just once.

The data belong to a study of regulatory T cells in long-lasting Graves disease. Study observations and caveats: Newly diagnosed Graves' patients had higher TCR diversity than persistent ones. Limited sample numbers may have lowered accuracy.

The sample was peripheral blood mononuclear cells (PBMCs), taken when the disease was refractory, from a patient treated with antithyroid drugs. V usage is TRBV2 and J usage is TRBJ2-5; D perhaps matches TRBD1 (5 bases). The receptor was isolated from a female donor with Graves disease. The CDR3 DNA reads as TGTGCCATCACAGGTTGGGAAGAGACCCAGTACTTC. Encoded protein: CAITGWEETQYF.